The 25 T cell receptor beta chains below were found in one sample sequenced in a study of early T cells in non-severe SARS-CoV-2 infection (TCRdb year 2021). Library preparation was by 5' RACE. Sequencer: NextSeq 500. TCRdb cleaned the public reads at Q25 with fastp, built clones with MiXCR and kept in-frame beta chains. Rows merge per CDR3 protein into single entries with the most common DNA and genes. The sample profile shows tens of thousands of distinct CDR3 sequences; under 8% of them were found once. 5.8% of the sample lies in the top ten. The sample was whole blood, taken at baseline. These receptors were obtained from an adult who was a healthcare worker with PCR-confirmed SARS-CoV-2 infection or an uninfected control (not recorded which).

The sample holds many counts of this clonotype. The chain uses TRBV3-1 and TRBJ1-4; possibly TRBD1 for D (5 bases). The V end lost 2 bases, the J end lost 5 bases, and 9 bases lay between the germline ends. There are 14 residues in the CDR3. CDR1 and CDR2 from the germline V gene are LGHDT and YNNKEL (reference sequence). DNA for the CDR3: TGTGCCAGCAGCCAAAGGGACGGGAATGAAAAACTGTTTTTT. Translated, it gives CASSQRDGNEKLFF.

This clonotype was counted many times. The chain joins TRBV20-1 to TRBJ1-1; 7 bases match TRBD1. The CDR3 is 13 residues long. Trimming at V came to 6 bases and at J to 4 bases, leaving 8 bases not matched to a gene. The germline V gene encodes CDR1 DFQATT and CDR2 SNEGSKA (reference sequence). This chain's CDR3 is CSAWRQGSTEAFF. CDR3 coding DNA: TGCAGTGCCTGGAGACAGGGAAGCACTGAAGCTTTCTTT.

This clonotype was recorded many times. V usage is TRBV12-3 or TRBV12-4 and J usage is TRBJ1-2; the D is unclear. V was clipped by 3 bases and J by 4 bases, with 12 bases between them. The CDR3 loop spans 14 amino acids. The CDR3 bases are TGTGCCAGCAGTTTTCTTCAAGAAGGCTATGGCTACACCTTC. This encodes CASSFLQEGYGYTF.

There are a few counts of this clonotype. This chain uses TRBV29-1 with TRBJ2-7, with D possibly TRBD2 on 7 matching bases. Germline-derived CDR1 and CDR2 are SQVTM and ANQGSEA. With 0 bases removed from V and 3 bases from J, the gap between germline ends came to 15 bases. This CDR3 is 15 amino acids long. In DNA, the CDR3 is TGCAGCGTTGAAGATAGATCGGGGGGACACTACGAGCAGTACTTC. Translating it yields CSVEDRSGGHYEQYF.

J is TRBJ2-7 and V is TRBV2, with D perhaps given as TRBD1 or TRBD2 (5 bases each). The CDR3 consists of 14 residues. V was trimmed by 8 bases and J by 0 bases, leaving 14 bases between them. The germline gives CDR1 SNHLY, CDR2 FYNNEI. The CDR3 coding sequence is TGTGCCAGCCGAAAACAGGAGGTCTCCTACGAGCAGTACTTC. It is translated as CASRKQEVSYEQYF.

At least ten counts were recorded for this clonotype. The chain links TRBV12-3 or TRBV12-4 to TRBJ1-1; the match to TRBD1 covers 7 bases. The CDR3 has 14 amino acids. Trimming at V came to 3 bases and at J to 6 bases, leaving 7 bases not matched to a gene. CDR3 amino acids: CASSFYGTAAEAFF. DNA for the CDR3: TGTGCCAGCAGTTTCTACGGGACAGCAGCTGAAGCTTTCTTT.

This clonotype came up a few times. This chain connects TRBV4-1 to TRBJ2-5; 7 bases fit TRBD2. CDR3 length: 13 residues. In germline, CDR1 is MGHRA, CDR2 YSYEKL. The V gene end was trimmed by 4 bases and the J gene end by 4 bases; junction bases not matched to a gene: 3. The CDR3 DNA reads as TGCGCCAGCAGCCTTCGCGGGGGAGAGACCCAGTACTTC. It codes for CASSLRGGETQYF.

This clonotype turned up a few times. The chain uses TRBV6-2 or TRBV6-3 and TRBJ2-7; D perhaps matches TRBD1 (6 bases). The V gene's germline CDR1 is MNHEY and CDR2 SVGEGT. V was pared by 6 bases and J by 2 bases, with 11 bases between. This CDR3 region has 13 residues. The CDR3 region has the DNA TGTGCCAGCAGCGACAGGTTACCCTACGAGCAGTACTTC. Protein product: CASSDRLPYEQYF.

The chain couples TRBV19 to TRBJ1-5; D gene unclear. The CDR3 runs to 15 residues. V was pared by 3 bases and J by 2 bases, with 11 bases between. From germline, CDR1 is LNHDA and CDR2 SQIVND (reference sequence). The CDR3 is CASSIGQIGNQPQHF. CDR3 DNA sequence: TGTGCCAGTAGTATTGGGCAAATCGGCAATCAGCCCCAGCATTTT.

This clonotype was recorded a few times. The rearrangement links TRBV20-1 to TRBJ2-3, with a tentative D call TRBD1 (6 bases). Trimming took 1 base from V and 4 from J, leaving 9 bases between them. The CDR3 has 13 residues. CDR1 DFQATT and CDR2 SNEGSKA come from the germline V gene (reference sequence). This CDR3 is CSARGQGPDTQYF. CDR3 bases: TGCAGTGCTAGAGGTCAGGGGCCAGATACGCAGTATTTT.

This clonotype has ten or more counts. The chain joins TRBV27 to TRBJ1-2, with D possibly being TRBD1 (5 bases). The CDR3 consists of 15 residues. Trimming pared 3 bases from V and 4 bases from J, leaving 15 bases between. Germline CDR1 is MNHEY and CDR2 is SMNVEV (reference sequence). The CDR3 region has the DNA TGTGCCAGCAGTTTTTCGGGGGTCGTCTCCTATGGCTACACCTTC. Its translation is CASSFSGVVSYGYTF.

The gene calls are TRBV18 and TRBJ2-5; D may be TRBD1 or TRBD2 (5 bases each). Germline CDR1 and CDR2: KGHSH and LQKENI. The V end lost 0 bases, the J end lost 5 bases, and 10 bases lay between the germline ends. The CDR3 runs to 14 residues. In DNA form, the CDR3 reads TGTGCCAGCTCACCACCGGCCAGGGAGGAGACCCAGTACTTC. Its translation is CASSPPAREETQYF. The complete variable domain, with remaining parts taken from reference TRBV18 and TRBJ2-5, reads NAGVMQNPRHLVRRRGQEARLRCSPMKGHSHVYWYRQLPEEGLKFMVYLQKENIIDESGMPKERFSAEFPKEGPSILRIQQVVRGDSAAYFCASSPPAREETQYFGPGTRLLVL.

The chain combines TRBV7-2 with TRBJ2-1; D possibly uses TRBD1 or TRBD2 (5 bases each). V was trimmed by 4 bases and J by 9 bases, leaving 16 bases between them. The CDR3 spans 14 residues. Germline CDR1 SGHTA, CDR2 FQGNSA. CDR3 region: CASSWGTFNVEQFF. For the CDR3, the DNA is TGTGCCAGCAGCTGGGGGACCTTCAACGTTGAGCAGTTCTTC.

In this sample, this clonotype turned up a few times. V and J are TRBV7-2 and TRBJ2-7; 10 bases map to TRBD2. V was clipped by 5 bases and J by 2 bases; unmatched bases: 6. Germline loops: CDR1 SGHTA, CDR2 FQGNSA. The CDR3 extends over 15 amino acids. CDR3 nucleotides: TGTGCCAGCAGCCAACTAGCGGGGATTCCCTACGAGCAGTACTTC. Residues: CASSQLAGIPYEQYF.

In this sample, this clonotype turned up many times. CDR3 in amino acids: CASSFLAGGSYNEQFF. The DNA of the CDR3 is TGTGCCAGCAGCTTTCTAGCGGGGGGCTCCTACAATGAGCAGTTCTTC. The chain uses TRBV5-5 and TRBJ2-1; 11 nucleotides line up with TRBD2. With V trimmed by 2 bases and J by 0 bases, 1 base remained unmatched. This CDR3 has 16 residues. The germline gives CDR1 SGHKS, CDR2 YYEKEE (reference sequence).

The V and J genes are TRBV10-1 and TRBJ2-7, with D uncertain. From germline, CDR1 is WNHNN and CDR2 SYGVQD (reference sequence). The V gene lost 4 bases and the J gene lost 3 bases, with 13 bases spanning the gap. This CDR3 comprises 14 residues. CDR3 DNA: TGCGCCAGCAGTGTGGGTCGGGCCGGCTACGAGCAGTACTTC. It codes for CASSVGRAGYEQYF.

The rearrangement links TRBV6-1 to TRBJ2-5, with no clear D. The CDR3 spans 12 residues. Trimming took 0 bases from V and 7 from J, leaving 6 bases between them. The germline V gene has CDR1 MNHNS and CDR2 SASEGT. In DNA, the CDR3 is TGTGCCAGCAGTGAAGCGCTCGGGACCCAGTACTTC. It specifies CASSEALGTQYF.

A remark on this clonotype: This may be a read error: a much more frequent sequence differs by one nucleotide. This chain links TRBV5-6 with TRBJ2-2; D possibly corresponds to TRBD2 (5 bases). The V gene's germline CDR1 is SGHDT and CDR2 YYEEEE. This CDR3 has 14 residues. The CDR3 here is CASSGQLNTGVLFF. For the CDR3, the DNA is TGTGCCAGCAGCGGGCAGTTGAACACCGGGGTGCTGTTTTTT.

This clonotype was counted many times. This chain connects TRBV5-5 to TRBJ1-4; the D gene is possibly TRBD1 (5 bases). The germline V gene has CDR1 SGHKS and CDR2 YYEKEE (reference sequence). V lost 1 base to trimming and J lost 7 bases, with 8 bases between them. The CDR3 covers 13 residues. DNA for the CDR3: TGTGCCAGCAGCTTGTGGGGGTCTGAAAAACTGTTTTTT. Translated: CASSLWGSEKLFF.

The chain has TRBV20-1 and TRBJ1-3; D call uncertain. Trimming cost V 0 bases and J 2 bases, with 5 bases left between them. Per the germline V gene, CDR1 is DFQATT and CDR2 is SNEGSKA (reference sequence). The CDR3 length is 13 residues. CDR3 sequence (DNA): TGCAGTGCTAGAGAGGAGGCTGGAAACACCATATATTTT. It yields the protein CSAREEAGNTIYF.

There are a few counts of this clonotype. This rearrangement joins TRBV6-6 to TRBJ2-1, with D unresolved. Germline V gene data show CDR1 as MNHNY and CDR2 as SVGAGI (reference sequence). This CDR3 comprises 14 residues. Trimming cost V 1 base and J 4 bases, with 8 bases left between them. CDR3 coding DNA: TGTGCCAGCAGTTACTTGGGCGGATACAATGAGCAGTTCTTC. This encodes CASSYLGGYNEQFF.

This clonotype appeared many times. The genes are TRBV30 and TRBJ1-2, with 7 nucleotides matching TRBD1. V lost 7 bases, J lost 4 bases, and 12 bases stayed unmatched. The CDR3 totals 14 residues. Germline CDR1 GTSNPN, CDR2 SVGIG (reference sequence). DNA of the CDR3: TGTGCCTCCTCCAGGGGGGGTCAGTTCTATGGCTACACCTTC. It is translated as CASSRGGQFYGYTF.

The sample holds many counts of this clonotype. CDR3 nucleotide sequence: TGCAGCGTCCAAGTCCGGGCGACTTACGAGCAGTACTTC. Protein product: CSVQVRATYEQYF. This chain connects TRBV29-1 to TRBJ2-7; no clear D. Deletions cut 6 bases from V and 4 bases from J, with 16 bases between. Germline CDR1 reads SQVTM; CDR2 reads ANQGSEA. CDR3 length equals 13 residues.

The V gene is TRBV12-3 or TRBV12-4, the J gene TRBJ2-7; possible D gene TRBD1, 6 bases. The V end was cut by 5 bases, the J end by 2 bases, with 16 bases between. CDR3 length: 15 amino acids. CDR3 bases: TGTGCCAGCAGTCTCATACAGGGATTAACCTACGAGCAGTACTTC. Amino acid sequence: CASSLIQGLTYEQYF.

The chain is built from TRBV7-6 and TRBJ2-2, with unresolved D. The ends were cut back, 2 bases at V and 6 bases at J, with 13 bases in the middle. Per the germline V gene, CDR1 is SGHVS and CDR2 is FNYEAQ. The CDR3 is made up of 15 amino acids. DNA of the CDR3: TGTGCCAGCAGCTTAAGTACAGACCGTCCCGGGGAGCTGTTTTTT. It codes for CASSLSTDRPGELFF.